This T cell receptor beta chain was captured in a study of blood T cell repertoires in COVID-19. Original data processing: Estimation of nucleated cell counts was performed using reference gene primer amplification. Assay used: immunoSEQ multiplex PCR; TCRdb lists only in-frame clones, some missing. The DNA was the basis for D and trimming; V, J and clone size are from that table. The sample records about 81,000 clones, approximately 91% being singletons. Sequencing was performed on peripheral blood. This TCR came from a man between 65 and 85 years old with active or convalescent COVID-19.

The CDR3 loop is CASSLVGSGGSEKLFF. CDR3 DNA: TGCGCCAGCAGCTTGGTAGGGTCAGGGGGCTCTGAAAAACTGTTTTTT. The genes are TRBV5-1 and TRBJ1-4; 8 nucleotides match TRBD1. The CDR3 totals 16 residues. Germline assignment: CDR1 SGHRS and CDR2 YFSETQ. The J segment lost 7 bases and the V segment lost 0 bases, leaving 8 bases of the junction unmatched.